A selection of T cell receptor beta chains follows, all from one sample in a study of identical twins. TCRdb reprocessed the 5' RACE reads via MiXCR and lists one record per CDR3 protein. The table lists hundreds of thousands of distinct CDR3 sequences, 6% to 9% of them singletons. The data were also submitted as part of a second study, on yellow fever vaccine responses in identical twins.

Sequencing was carried out using memory (CD45RO+) T cells sorted from blood. The receptors were sampled from a woman in her late teens or twenties in good health. Both conserved end residues are part of each CDR3. The D gene is left open where the match is weak. A clone size is listed for some rows: how often the clone was seen (once, few, many), or a class if it is expanded.

>TRBD2|TRBV2|TRBJ2-7|.
CASGTGLGREQYF
TGTGCCAGCGGCACGGGACTAGGGCGCGAGCAGTACTTC
>TRBD2|TRBV9|TRBJ2-4|few
CASSVAGTSGIGGAKNIQYF
TGTGCCAGCAGCGTAGCCGGGACTAGCGGGATCGGCGGTGCCAAAAACATTCAGTACTTC
>.|TRBV4-3|TRBJ2-3|many
CASSQATEPDTQYF
TGCGCCAGCAGCCAAGCGACGGAACCAGATACGCAGTATTTT
>TRBD1|TRBV11-2|TRBJ2-1|.
CASSGRPGGQGAYNEQFF
TGTGCCAGCAGCGGAAGACCCGGCGGACAGGGCGCCTACAATGAGCAGTTCTTC
>.|TRBV20-1|TRBJ2-1|many
CSARSLGLSSYNEQFF
TGCAGTGCTAGATCCTTGGGGTTGAGCTCCTACAATGAGCAGTTCTTC
>.|TRBV2|TRBJ1-6|once
CASSEQGYSNSPLHF
TGTGCCAGCAGTGAACAGGGTTACAGCAATTCACCCCTCCACTTT
>.|TRBV15|TRBJ1-5|.
CATSRASGSNNQPQHF
TGTGCCACCAGCAGAGCCTCAGGGAGCAACAATCAGCCCCAGCATTTT
>.|TRBV6-6|TRBJ2-5|.
CASRPAGQETQYF
TGTGCCAGCAGACCGGCGGGACAAGAGACCCAGTACTTC
>TRBD1|TRBV5-6|TRBJ1-4|.
CASSWDRSNEKLFF
TGTGCCAGCAGCTGGGACAGATCTAATGAAAAACTGTTTTTT
>.|TRBV6-5|TRBJ2-7|many
CASSSERNYEQYF
TGTGCCAGCAGTTCCGAGCGAAACTACGAGCAGTACTTC
>.|TRBV11-2|TRBJ2-5|many
CASSFWGRETQYF
TGTGCCAGCAGCTTTTGGGGGCGGGAGACCCAGTACTTC
>TRBD2|TRBV2|TRBJ2-3|few
CASRGLAGGAVTDTQYF
TGTGCCAGCAGAGGACTAGCGGGGGGGGCGGTCACAGATACGCAGTATTTT
>TRBD1|TRBV28|TRBJ2-5|few
CASSFGQGVGDPRTQYF
TGTGCCAGCAGTTTCGGACAGGGAGTTGGGGACCCAAGGACCCAGTACTTC
>.|TRBV7-6|TRBJ2-2|.
CASSLVQGGGGELFF
TGTGCCAGCAGCTTAGTCCAGGGAGGAGGCGGGGAGCTGTTTTTT
>TRBD1|TRBV5-1|TRBJ2-5|few
CASSLGWDRGAETQYF
TGCGCCAGCAGCTTGGGATGGGACAGGGGCGCAGAGACCCAGTACTTC
>.|TRBV6-1|TRBJ1-6|few
CASTDRWDSPLHF
TGTGCCAGTACCGACAGGTGGGATTCACCCCTCCACTTT
>TRBD2|TRBV28|TRBJ2-3|.
CASSSSGAGLAGPWYQYF
TGTGCCAGCAGTAGTTCGGGCGCCGGGCTAGCGGGACCATGGTACCAGTATTTT
>.|TRBV14|TRBJ2-2|many
CASRTAANTGELFF
TGTGCCAGCAGGACAGCCGCGAACACCGGGGAGCTGTTTTTT
>TRBD2|TRBV5-6|TRBJ2-4|few
CASSFETSGSRGLDF
TGTGCCAGCAGCTTTGAGACTAGCGGGAGCAGGGGGTTGGACTTC
>TRBD1|TRBV7-2|TRBJ2-3|few
CASSLQGAFTDTQYF
TGTGCCAGCAGCTTACAGGGGGCTTTCACAGATACGCAGTATTTT